Shown below are 17 T cell receptor beta chains from a single sample sequenced in a study of identical twins (dated by TCRdb to between 2015 and 2016). The library was generated by 5' RACE. This sample was sequenced with an Illumina HiSeq 2000. The public reads were reanalyzed by TCRdb: fastp trimming at Q25, MiXCR alignment, in-frame beta chains only. A single entry per CDR3 protein holds the most common genes and DNA from its merged rows. This sample comprises 350,000 to 450,000 distinct CDR3 sequences, around a sixth of them detected only once. 9.5% to 15% of the sample is in the top ten clones. Input material: naive T cells sorted from blood. The meaning of the sample's cell subset or site label: cells isolated with a human naive T-cell isolation kit. The source is a man aged 45-60 years in good health.

The table lists this clonotype with many counts. The J gene is TRBJ2-2, the V gene TRBV5-6; D call uncertain. The CDR3 length is 15 residues. V lost 0 bases, J lost 0 bases, and 6 bases lay in between. The germline CDR1 and CDR2 sequences are SGHDT and YYEEEE. The CDR3 coding sequence is TGTGCCAGCAGCTTGGGACCCGCGAACACCGGGGAGCTGTTTTTT. It yields the protein CASSLGPANTGELFF.

The genes are TRBV12-3 or TRBV12-4 and TRBJ1-2; D remains unclear. This CDR3 comprises 11 residues. The germline V and J ends were trimmed by 6 bases and 13 bases, with 15 bases remaining between them. The CDR3 nucleotides read TGTGCCAGCAGCTCCATCATCAGTAGCACCTTC. Translation: CASSSIISSTF.

V gene TRBV20-1 combines with J gene TRBJ1-1, with a tentative D call TRBD1 (6 bases). Trimming removed 3 bases at V and 1 base at J, with 15 bases between. Germline CDR1 and CDR2: DFQATT and SNEGSKA (reference sequence). This CDR3 spans 15 amino acids. The CDR3 DNA sequence: TGCAGTGCTAGTGCCGTGGGGGGGCGGAACACTGAAGCTTTCTTT. Translated, it gives CSASAVGGRNTEAFF.

This clonotype was recorded many times. The V call is TRBV27, the J call TRBJ2-7; D possibly matches TRBD1 or TRBD2 (5 bases each). With 2 bases removed from V and 6 bases from J, the gap between germline ends came to 11 bases. The CDR3 sequence is 13 residues long. Germline V gene data show CDR1 as MNHEY and CDR2 as SMNVEV (reference sequence). CDR3 protein: CASSLNGGPEQYF. Here the CDR3 DNA reads TGTGCCAGCAGTTTAAATGGGGGACCCGAGCAGTACTTC.

For the CDR3, the DNA is TGCAGTGCCCAAGCACGGAGCTCCTACGAGCAGTACTTC. It translates to CSAQARSSYEQYF. The chain combines TRBV20-1 with TRBJ2-7; no clear D gene. CDR3 length: 13 amino acids. The V end was cut by 6 bases, the J end by 0 bases, with 12 bases between. From germline, CDR1 is DFQATT and CDR2 SNEGSKA (reference sequence).

This clonotype showed up just a few times. The chain carries TRBV6-5 and TRBJ1-5, with D maybe TRBD1 (5 bases). V shed 0 bases and J shed 4 bases, with 10 bases lying between them. Germline-derived CDR1 and CDR2 are MNHEY and SVGAGI. This CDR3 region has 15 residues. The CDR3 loop reads CASSYSIDSNQPQHF. Here the CDR3 DNA reads TGTGCCAGCAGTTACTCGATAGACAGTAATCAGCCCCAGCATTTT.

The chain uses TRBV6-2 or TRBV6-3 and TRBJ1-5, with D maybe TRBD1 (5 bases). Germline-derived CDR1 and CDR2 are MNHEY and SVGEGT. Trimming removed 6 bases at V and 2 bases at J, with 14 bases between. This CDR3 spans 15 amino acids. CDR3 in DNA: TGTGCCAGCAGCCTGGAGGGAGGGGGCAATCAGCCCCAGCATTTT. As protein: CASSLEGGGNQPQHF.

This clonotype appeared a few times. The DNA of the CDR3 is TGTGCCAGCAGCCAAGATTTCACCGGGCGAACTGAAGCTTTCTTT. This codes for CASSQDFTGRTEAFF. This sequence joins TRBV14 and TRBJ1-1; the D is unclear. Deletions cut 0 bases from V and 5 bases from J, with 13 bases between. This CDR3 spans 15 amino acids. CDR1 and CDR2 (germline): SGHDN, FVKESK.

Concerning this clonotype itself: A single base separates this from a much larger clone, so it may be a read error. The rearrangement uses TRBV15 and TRBJ2-5; the D gene is possibly TRBD2 (5 bases). The CDR3 runs 16 residues. In germline, CDR1 is LNHNV, CDR2 YYDKDF (reference sequence). V was cut by 4 bases and J by 4 bases, with 19 bases left in between. As DNA, the CDR3 is TGTGCCACCAGCAAAGGACGGGGTAGGGTCGGAGAGACCCAGTACTTC. This sequence encodes CATSKGRGRVGETQYF.

The rearrangement joins TRBV28 to TRBJ2-5, with 7 nucleotides matching TRBD1. From germline, CDR1 is MDHEN and CDR2 SYDVKM. The trim removed 7 bases at V and 2 bases at J, leaving 4 bases unmatched. The CDR3 has 13 amino acids. The DNA of the CDR3 is TGTGCCAGCACCAAGGGACAGCAAGAGACCCAGTACTTC. Protein sequence: CASTKGQQETQYF. The full variable domain, its missing parts supplied by reference TRBV28 and TRBJ2-5, is DVKVTQSSRYLVKRTGEKVFLECVQDMDHENMFWYRQDPGLGLRLIYFSYDVKMKEKGDIPEGYSVSREKKERFSLILESASTNQTSMYLCASTKGQQETQYFGPGTRLLVL.

Remarks on this clonotype: Its ends do not fully match the called genes, so a read error is possible. V and J are TRBV7-2 and TRBJ2-2; 10 bases match TRBD2. This CDR3 comprises 15 residues. The germline gives CDR1 SGHTA, CDR2 FQGNSA. This CDR3 is CASSIGLAVTGELFF. CDR3 coding DNA: TGTGCCAGCAGCATCGGACTAGCGGTCACCGGTGAGCTGTTTTTT. The full variable domain, rest sourced from reference TRBV7-2 and TRBJ2-2, is GAGVSQSPSNKVTEKGKDVELRCDPISGHTALYWYRQSLGQGLEFLIYFQGNSAPDKSGLPSDRFSAERTGGSVSTLTIQRTQQEDSAVYLCASSIGLAVTGELFFGEGSRLTVL.

This chain links TRBV5-1 with TRBJ2-3; 8 bases align to TRBD2. After removal of 3 bases from V and 6 bases from J, the junction contained 9 bases not matched to a gene. CDR1 and CDR2 from the germline V gene are SGHRS and YFSETQ. The CDR3 sequence is 15 residues long. This chain's CDR3 is CASSSSGTRGDTQYF. The CDR3 region has the DNA TGCGCCAGCAGCTCCTCCGGGACTAGAGGGGATACGCAGTATTTT.

The chain recombines TRBV7-9 with TRBJ2-7; 8 bases align to TRBD1. The CDR3 loop spans 17 amino acids. The ends lost 2 bases at V and 4 bases at J; junction bases unmatched: 13. CDR1 is SEHNR, CDR2 FQNEAQ, per germline (reference sequence). CDR3 bases: TGTGCCAGCAGCTTAAGGGCCCGGACAGGGAGTATGTACGAGCAGTACTTC. Translating it yields CASSLRARTGSMYEQYF.

The chain combines TRBV5-5 with TRBJ2-6; D is unclear. The CDR3 is 16 amino acids. In germline, CDR1 is SGHKS, CDR2 YYEKEE (reference sequence). Trimming stripped 1 base from V and 0 bases from J, with 8 bases between. This CDR3 is CASSLSSNSGANVLTF. The CDR3 DNA reads TGTGCCAGCAGCTTGTCTTCCAACTCTGGGGCCAACGTCCTGACTTTC. The variable domain in full, with the rest retrieved from reference TRBV5-5 and TRBJ2-6, is DAGVTQSPTHLIKTRGQQVTLRCSPISGHKSVSWYQQVLGQGPQFIFQYYEKEERGRGNFPDRFSARQFPNYSSELNVNALLLGDSALYLCASSLSSNSGANVLTFGAGSRLTVL.

This clonotype came up a few times. V and J are TRBV29-1 and TRBJ2-1; the D gene is possibly TRBD1 (6 bases). CDR1 and CDR2 (germline): SQVTM, ANQGSEA. V dropped 7 bases and J dropped 0 bases, with 10 bases sitting between them. This CDR3 has 13 amino acids. Here the CDR3 reads CSAGQSSYNEQFF. The CDR3 nucleotides read TGCAGCGCTGGACAGAGCTCCTACAATGAGCAGTTCTTC.

This clonotype was recorded at least ten times. The J gene is TRBJ2-1, the V gene TRBV14; D is perhaps TRBD2 (6 bases). Germline values: CDR1 SGHDN, CDR2 FVKESK. The CDR3 sequence is 16 residues long. Trimming removed 0 bases at V and 3 bases at J, with 12 bases between. CDR3 in amino acids: CASSQDIGSYYNEQFF. For the CDR3, the DNA is TGTGCCAGCAGCCAAGATATCGGGAGCTACTACAATGAGCAGTTCTTC. The full variable domain, its missing parts supplied by reference TRBV14 and TRBJ2-1, is EAGVTQFPSHSVIEKGQTVTLRCDPISGHDNLYWYRRVMGKEIKFLLHFVKESKQDESGMPNNRFLAERTGGTYSTLKVQPAELEDSGVYFCASSQDIGSYYNEQFFGPGTRLTVL.

The chain has TRBV15 and TRBJ2-7; 8 bases map to TRBD1. The CDR3 is 13 amino acids. Germline V gene data show CDR1 as LNHNV and CDR2 as YYDKDF (reference sequence). J lost 6 bases, V lost 3 bases, and 4 bases had no gene match. This CDR3 is CATSRDRASEQYF. The CDR3 DNA follows: TGTGCCACCAGCAGGGACAGGGCTTCCGAGCAGTACTTC.